This T cell receptor beta chain originates from a study of T-cell memory formation after mild COVID-19. At the level of the study: Largely donor-specific sequence clusters came from a couple of donors.

Study results and limitations: Pre-infection memory already had some responding clones, implying cross-reactive memory joined. The study found balanced CD4/CD8 in clones contracting day 15 to 85 and a CD4+ lean in later expanders.

This clonotype was counted between two and nine times. Its antigen is as yet unknown. This CDR3 has 16 amino acids. Per the germline V gene, CDR1 is KGHSH and CDR2 is LQKENI. Trimming removed 0 bases from V and 2 bases from J, with 13 bases in between. Employing constant-segment primers, 5'RACE generated TCR alpha and TCR beta cDNA libraries bearing sample barcodes and UMIs. TCRdb ran MiXCR on the 5' RACE reads and lists one entry per CDR3 protein. This sample carries about 400,000 distinct CDR3 sequences, 24% of them seen once, and the ten largest clones take 8.5% to 9%. Sequences were obtained from PBMCs or a T cell subset sorted from them (not recorded which). This chain connects TRBV18 to TRBJ2-5; no reliable D call. The TCR sequence derives from an adult woman who had mild COVID-19 (a few samples of this study predate the infection). Cell type and time point are not known. DNA of the CDR3: TGTGCCAGCTCACCACCGTTCAGGAGAAAACAAGAGACCCAGTACTTC. It yields the protein CASSPPFRRKQETQYF.